A selection of T cell receptor beta chains follows, all from one sample in a study of blood T cell repertoires in COVID-19. Sequenced by immunoSEQ multiplex PCR; TCRdb stores in-frame clones only, minus some. In the table there are 50,000 to 80,000 clones, roughly 89% of which are singletons. The sequenced sample consisted of peripheral blood. The receptors here all came from a man in his 60s with acute or convalescent COVID-19. Each CDR3 is given with its conserved first and last residue. A D gene is named only where the DNA matches it firmly. Clone size appears in some rows only: once, few, many, or a class for an expanded clone.

>TRBJ1-4|NA|TRBD1|TRBV30
TGTGCCTGGAGTGCCTTGCCCGGGACAGGGTCCGAAAAACTGTTTTTT
CAWSALPGTGSEKLFF
>TRBJ2-1|NA|TRBD2|TRBV11-2
TGTGCCAGCAGCTTAAGCGGGGCTTACAGCTCCTACAATGAGCAGTTCTTC
CASSLSGAYSSYNEQFF
>TRBJ2-3|NA|TRBD1|TRBV6-5
TGTGCCAGCAGCCGGGACAGGGGACCAGATACGCAGTATTTT
CASSRDRGPDTQYF
>TRBJ1-2|NA|TRBD1|TRBV5-1
TGCGCCAGCAGCTTGGCAGGGGGCGACTATGGCTACACCTTC
CASSLAGGDYGYTF
>TRBJ1-2|NA|NA|TRBV6-5
TGTGCCAGCAGAACATGGTCCACACCGGGCTACACCTTC
CASRTWSTPGYTF
>TRBJ2-1|NA|TRBD2|TRBV4-1
TGCGCCAGCAGCCAGGCCTCAAGCGGGGGCCTAGGCAATGAGCAGTTCTTC
CASSQASSGGLGNEQFF
>TRBJ1-2|once|NA|TRBV7-9
TGTGCCAGCAGCCTGGAGGACAGAAGGGGCTACACCTTC
CASSLEDRRGYTF
>TRBJ1-2|NA|NA|TRBV5-4
TGTGCCAGCAGCAGTCAGGGCAACTATGGCTACACCTTC
CASSSQGNYGYTF
>TRBJ2-7|NA|NA|TRBV6-5
TGTGCCAGCCTCCTGGGTGGAGGGTACTCCTACGAGCAGTACTTC
CASLLGGGYSYEQYF
>TRBJ1-1|NA|TRBD1|TRBV19
TGTGCCAGTAGTGCGACAGGGGGCCTCACTGAAGCTTTCTTT
CASSATGGLTEAFF
>TRBJ1-4|NA|NA|TRBV25-1
TGTGCCAGCAGTAGGGAATGGGCAGGGGATGAAAAACTGTTTTTT
CASSREWAGDEKLFF
>TRBJ1-2|NA|NA|TRBV29-1
TGCAGCGTTGAACTACGTCGGACAGTTACAGACTATGGCTACACCTTC
CSVELRRTVTDYGYTF
>TRBJ2-2|NA|TRBD2|TRBV7-8
TGTGCCAGCAGCCGATCGGGAGGGGACAACACCGGGGAGCTGTTTTTT
CASSRSGGDNTGELFF
>TRBJ1-2|NA|NA|TRBV24-1
TGTGCCACCAGCAAAGAAAAACGGGACATTGGCTATGGCTACACCTTC
CATSKEKRDIGYGYTF
>TRBJ2-7|NA|TRBD2|TRBV7-2
TGTGCCAGCAGCCGCCCGACTAGCGGGGGGACAAACGAGCAGTACTTC
CASSRPTSGGTNEQYF
>TRBJ1-1|NA|TRBD1|TRBV12-5
TGTGCTAGTGGTTTGGGAAAGACAGGGTGGAACACTGAAGCTTTCTTT
CASGLGKTGWNTEAFF
>TRBJ1-3|NA|NA|TRBV4-1
TGCGCCAGCAGCCAAGGGCCAGGAAACACCATATATTTT
CASSQGPGNTIYF
>TRBJ1-1|NA|NA|TRBV7-6
TGTGCCAGCAGCTTAGGTCAGGCCCGTAGCACTGAAGCTTTCTTT
CASSLGQARSTEAFF
>TRBJ1-2|once|NA|TRBV19
TGTGCCAGTAGTATCCGGGGGGCGCTTGTGGATGGCTACACCTTC
CASSIRGALVDGYTF
>TRBJ1-1|NA|NA|TRBV11-3
TGTGCCAGCAGCTTCCGCTACCTTCGACAGACAATAAACACTGAAGCTTTCTTT
CASSFRYLRQTINTEAFF
>TRBJ2-7|NA|TRBD1|TRBV5-1
TGCGCCAGCAGCCCCCGAGCCGGACAGGGGGACTACGAGCAGTACTTC
CASSPRAGQGDYEQYF
>TRBJ1-2|NA|TRBD1|TRBV29-1
TGCAGCGTTGAGGCAGACAGGGGGCGGGGGAACTATGGCTACACCTTC
CSVEADRGRGNYGYTF
>TRBJ1-2|NA|TRBD1|TRBV18
TGTGCCAGCTCCGCGACAGGGCCGGAGGTTGACTATGGCTACACCTTC
CASSATGPEVDYGYTF
>TRBJ1-1|NA|NA|TRBV7-3
TGTGCCAGCAGCTCCTCCAGGGACACTGAAGCTTTCTTT
CASSSSRDTEAFF
>TRBJ1-1|NA|NA|TRBV14
TGTGCCAGCAGCCAAAATCGGGGGGAAGCTTTCTTT
CASSQNRGEAFF
>TRBJ2-2|NA|NA|TRBV5-6
TGTGCCAGCAGCTTGCGGTCAAACCGGTGGACCGGGGAGCTGTTTTTT
CASSLRSNRWTGELFF
>TRBJ2-7|NA|NA|TRBV11-2
TGTGCCAGCAGCTTAGGGCAGGGGGGCGACGAGCAGTACTTC
CASSLGQGGDEQYF
>TRBJ2-5|NA|TRBD1|TRBV27
TGTGCCAGCAGTTTTCTTAGGACAGGCACTAAAGAGACCCAGTACTTC
CASSFLRTGTKETQYF
>TRBJ2-7|once|NA|TRBV6-5
TGTGCCAGCAGTTACAGCCCGCAGGCCTACGAGCAGTACTTC
CASSYSPQAYEQYF
>TRBJ2-1|NA|TRBD2|TRBV7-8
TGTGCCAGCAGCTTAGGACGGGGGGGTAGCAATGAGCAGTTCTTC
CASSLGRGGSNEQFF
>TRBJ1-1|NA|TRBD1|TRBV10-3
TGTGCCATCAGCAGGGGGCAGGAAGCTTTCTTT
CAISRGQEAFF
>TRBJ1-1|NA|NA|TRBV2
TGTGCCAGCAGTGAAAGGGGCACTTTGTCCACTGAAGCTTTCTTT
CASSERGTLSTEAFF
>TRBJ2-7|once|TRBD1|TRBV5-1
TGCGCCAGCAGCCCCGGGACAGGGGGGTCCGAGCAGTACTTC
CASSPGTGGSEQYF
>TRBJ1-2|NA|NA|TRBV3-1/TRBV3-2
TGTGCCAGCAGCCCAAACCGGGACACTTATGGCTACACCTTC
CASSPNRDTYGYTF
>TRBJ1-6|NA|TRBD1|TRBV11-1
TGTGCCAGCAGCTCGGGACAGGGTAGAAATTCACCCCTCCACTTT
CASSSGQGRNSPLHF
>TRBJ1-2|NA|NA|TRBV19
TGTGCCAGTGGACCTACACTGGGGCCCTATGGCTACACCTTC
CASGPTLGPYGYTF
>TRBJ1-6|NA|TRBD1|TRBV5-1
TGCGCCAGCAGCTTGTATGTTGGGACAGGGGAAGATTCACCCCTCCACTTT
CASSLYVGTGEDSPLHF
>TRBJ1-4|NA|NA|TRBV3-1/TRBV3-2
TGTGCCAGCAGCCAAGGGACTGACCGTAATGAAAAACTGTTTTTT
CASSQGTDRNEKLFF
>TRBJ2-5|once|NA|TRBV25-1
TGTGCCAGCAGTGAACCTCTTGGAGACAGTAGAGAGACCCAGTACTTC
CASSEPLGDSRETQYF
>TRBJ2-3|NA|TRBD1|TRBV9
TGTGCCAGCAGCGCGACCGGGACAGGGCGTGATACGCAGTATTTT
CASSATGTGRDTQYF
>TRBJ2-6|NA|TRBD2|TRBV5-1
TGCGCCAGCAGCCTAACTAGCGGGGTGGCCGGGGCCAACGTCCTGACTTTC
CASSLTSGVAGANVLTF